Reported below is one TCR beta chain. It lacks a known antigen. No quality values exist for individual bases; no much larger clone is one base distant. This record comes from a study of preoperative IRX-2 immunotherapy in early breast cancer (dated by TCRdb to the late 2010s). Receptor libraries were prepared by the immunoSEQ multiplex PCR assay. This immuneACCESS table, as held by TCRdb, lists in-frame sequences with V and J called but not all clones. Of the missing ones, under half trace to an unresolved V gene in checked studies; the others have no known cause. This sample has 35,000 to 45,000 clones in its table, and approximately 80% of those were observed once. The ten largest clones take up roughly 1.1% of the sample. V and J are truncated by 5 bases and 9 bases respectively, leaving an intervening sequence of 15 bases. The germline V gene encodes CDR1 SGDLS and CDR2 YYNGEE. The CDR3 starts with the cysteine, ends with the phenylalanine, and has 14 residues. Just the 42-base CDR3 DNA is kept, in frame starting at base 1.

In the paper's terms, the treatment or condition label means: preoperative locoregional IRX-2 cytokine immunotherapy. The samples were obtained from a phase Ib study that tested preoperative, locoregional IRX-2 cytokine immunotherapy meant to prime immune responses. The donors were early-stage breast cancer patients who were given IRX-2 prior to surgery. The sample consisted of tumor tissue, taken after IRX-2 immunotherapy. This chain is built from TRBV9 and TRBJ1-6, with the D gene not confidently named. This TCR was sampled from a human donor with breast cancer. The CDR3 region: CASSLNGWGSPLHF. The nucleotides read TGTGCCAGCAGTCTTAATGGGTGGGGTTCACCCCTCCACTTT. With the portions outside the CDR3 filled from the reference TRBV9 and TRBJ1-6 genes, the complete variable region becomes DSGVTQTPKHLITATGQRVTLRCSPRSGDLSVYWYQQSLDQGLQFLIQYYNGEERAKGNILERFSAQQFPDLHSELNLSSLELGDSALYFCASSLNGWGSPLHFGNGTRLTVT.